This is a list of T cell receptor beta chains from one sample in a study of T cell responses to AZD1222 COVID-19 vaccine. Assay: immunoSEQ multiplex PCR; the TCRdb copy retains only in-frame clones and omits some. Of approximately 110,000 clones listed, roughly 90% are singletons. This specimen was peripheral blood, taken on day 0 of AZD1222 vaccination. The receptors originated from an adult in good health. Both conserved end residues are part of each CDR3. The D gene is left open where the match is weak. Expanded clones are given a class, and other clones once, few, many or no size at all.

TRBV28,14,few,.,TRBJ1-1,TGTGCCAGCAGTCTCCCTACGGGCTACGGTGAAGCTTTCTTT,CASSLPTGYGEAFF
TRBV6-4,14,.,.,TRBJ1-1,TGTGCCAGCAGGGACTCGGACAGGAACACTGAAGCTTTCTTT,CASRDSDRNTEAFF
TRBV18,13,.,.,TRBJ1-1,TGTGCCAGCTCAGCGGGCGAGAACACTGAAGCTTTCTTT,CASSAGENTEAFF
TRBV29-1,12,.,.,TRBJ2-2,TGCAGCGGGAGAGTCAACACCGGGGAGCTGTTTTTT,CSGRVNTGELFF
TRBV9,14,.,TRBD1,TRBJ2-7,TGTGCCAGCAGCGCCGGGACAGCCGTCTACGAGCAGTACTTC,CASSAGTAVYEQYF
TRBV18,16,.,.,TRBJ2-3,TGTGCCAGCTCACCAACGTGGGACACCAACACAGATACGCAGTATTTT,CASSPTWDTNTDTQYF
TRBV7-2,15,.,.,TRBJ2-1,TGTGCCAGCAGCCCCGGACAAGACTCCTACAATGAGCAGTTCTTC,CASSPGQDSYNEQFF
TRBV7-8,16,.,TRBD2,TRBJ2-2,TGTGCCAGCAGCCGGAGCGGGGGGCAATTCACCGGGGAGCTGTTTTTT,CASSRSGGQFTGELFF
TRBV25-1,11,.,.,TRBJ2-1,TGTGCCAGCAGTGAATATGTGGAGCAGTTCTTC,CASSEYVEQFF
TRBV3-1/TRBV3-2,16,once,TRBD2,TRBJ2-4,TGTGCCAGCAGCCACCTCTTGCAGCGGGGAGGGAACATTCAGTACTTC,CASSHLLQRGGNIQYF
TRBV2,17,once,TRBD1,TRBJ1-2,TGTGCCAGCAGCCCCGAAAGTATAAGGCAGGGGGCGCGTGGCTACACCTTC,CASSPESIRQGARGYTF
TRBV10-3,15,.,TRBD2,TRBJ2-2,TGTGCCATCAGACCTAGCGGGAGACCCGCCGGGGAGCTGTTTTTT,CAIRPSGRPAGELFF
TRBV5-6,14,.,.,TRBJ1-2,TGTGCCAGCACCAGAGCTGGGACTAACTATGGCTACACCTTC,CASTRAGTNYGYTF
TRBV6-5,13,.,.,TRBJ1-5,TGTGCCAGCAGTTACGCCGGGGATCAGCCCCAGCATTTT,CASSYAGDQPQHF
TRBV7-9,18,.,.,TRBJ1-2,TGTGCCAGCAGCCCCCTAGAGGGAGCGGCGGACCCAGGCTATGGCTACACCTTC,CASSPLEGAADPGYGYTF
TRBV30,14,.,TRBD1,TRBJ1-2,TGTGCCTGGAGTTACAGGGGACTAACCTATGGCTACACCTTC,CAWSYRGLTYGYTF